A selection of T cell receptor beta chains follows, all from one sample in a study of blood T cell repertoires in COVID-19. The table came from immunoSEQ multiplex PCR; TCRdb's copy has only in-frame clones and leaves some out. Of about 130,000 clones listed, roughly 91% are singletons. Sequencing input: peripheral blood. The receptor set was obtained from a man aged 55-75 years with COVID-19, enrolled during active disease. The CDR3 runs from the conserved cysteine through the conserved F or W. A D gene is named only where the DNA matches it firmly. Clone size is given for some rows only: seen once, a few or many times, or a class if the clone is expanded.

j_call cdr3_length v_call clone_size d_call cdr3_nt cdr3_aa
TRBJ1-5 13 TRBV10-3 NA TRBD1 TGTGCCACTAAGACAGGGGAAAATCAGCCCCAGCATTTT CATKTGENQPQHF
TRBJ2-1 13 TRBV2 NA TRBD2 TGTGCCAGCGAGCTGGGGGGGGTCAGTGAGCAGTTCTTC CASELGGVSEQFF
TRBJ1-6 15 TRBV14 NA NA TGTGCCAGCAGCCAAGATCTTGGGGGAGGATCACCCCTCCACTTT CASSQDLGGGSPLHF
TRBJ1-2 15 TRBV28 NA NA TGTGCCAGCAGTTTAGCGGACCTCGGGGGGCAAGGCTACACCTTC CASSLADLGGQGYTF
TRBJ1-3 15 TRBV7-2 NA NA TGTGCCAGCAGCTTGGTCCTAAGCTCTGGAAACACCATATATTTT CASSLVLSSGNTIYF
TRBJ2-5 17 TRBV20-1 NA NA TGCAGTGCTAGTAGGGTGTCCGGGGGTTTAGGGCAAGAGACCCAGTACTTC CSASRVSGGLGQETQYF
TRBJ1-3 12 TRBV2 NA NA TGTGCCAGCAGTGGGACAGCCAACACCATATATTTT CASSGTANTIYF
TRBJ1-2 15 TRBV7-2 NA NA TGTGCCAGCAGCGGGGAGGGCCGGCAACTATCTGACTACACCTTC CASSGEGRQLSDYTF
TRBJ1-5 15 TRBV5-4 NA NA TGTGCCAGCAGCTCCAGGTATAATAGCAATCAGCCCCAGCATTTT CASSSRYNSNQPQHF
TRBJ2-3 13 TRBV29-1 NA NA TGCAGCGTTGCTGGACATAGCACAGATACGCAGTATTTT CSVAGHSTDTQYF
TRBJ1-3 15 TRBV9 NA TRBD1 TGTGCCAGCAGCGCTGGGACAGACGGTGGAAACACCATATATTTT CASSAGTDGGNTIYF
TRBJ1-1 11 TRBV2 NA NA TGTGCCAGCTCATTGAACACTGAAGCTTTCTTT CASSLNTEAFF
TRBJ1-2 14 TRBV5-1 NA TRBD1 TGCGCCAGCAGCAGGGGACAGGTAGCTTATGGCTACACCTTC CASSRGQVAYGYTF
TRBJ1-2 15 TRBV9 NA NA TGTGCCAGCAGCGCGCAGGGGCAAACTAACTATGGCTACACCTTC CASSAQGQTNYGYTF
TRBJ1-4 15 TRBV3-1/TRBV3-2 NA TRBD1 TGTGCCAGCAGCCAAGGGACAGGGGCCGGGGAAAAACTGTTTTTT CASSQGTGAGEKLFF
TRBJ2-4 12 TRBV2 few NA TGTGCCAGCAGCTCCCAGAACAACATTCAGTACTTC CASSSQNNIQYF
TRBJ1-5 14 TRBV15 NA NA TGTGCCACCAGCAGAGATCGGGAAAATCAGCCCCAGCATTTT CATSRDRENQPQHF
TRBJ1-1 15 TRBV11-3 NA NA TGTGCCAGCCTACCGGATGGGGGCGGGAACACTGAAGCTTTCTTT CASLPDGGGNTEAFF
TRBJ1-1 13 TRBV30 NA NA TGTGCCTGGACAGCGGGATGGAACACTGAAGCTTTCTTT CAWTAGWNTEAFF
TRBJ1-3 16 TRBV4-1 NA NA TGCGCCAGCAGCCAAGTATCGGGGAATCAAGGAAACACCATATATTTT CASSQVSGNQGNTIYF
TRBJ1-3 13 TRBV25-1 once NA TGTGCCAGCAGTCTGACAGGCCGAGACACCATATATTTT CASSLTGRDTIYF
TRBJ2-3 17 TRBV5-1 NA TRBD2 TGCGCCAGCAGCTTGGGACTAGCGGGGTATAGCACAGATACGCAGTATTTT CASSLGLAGYSTDTQYF
TRBJ2-3 17 TRBV4-2 NA TRBD2 TGTGCCAGCAGCCAAGAAGGTAGCGGGGCTAGCACAGATACGCAGTATTTT CASSQEGSGASTDTQYF
TRBJ1-2 16 TRBV27 NA TRBD1 TGTGCCAGCAGTCTCGGACAGGGAGGGCTAGGCTATGGCTACACCTTC CASSLGQGGLGYGYTF
TRBJ2-1 13 TRBV13 once NA TGTGCCAGCAGCTTAGTCCACTTGGATGAGCAGTTCTTC CASSLVHLDEQFF
TRBJ1-2 14 TRBV25-1 once NA TGTGCCAGCAGGGGCGAGGGAGGGTTCTATGGCTACACCTTC CASRGEGGFYGYTF
TRBJ1-6 14 TRBV7-2 NA TRBD1 TGTGCCAGCAGCCTGACAGGGGTGAATTCACCCCTCCACTTT CASSLTGVNSPLHF
TRBJ1-3 15 TRBV5-4 NA NA TGTGCCAGCAGCTTGCAGGGGAGAACTGGAAACACCATATATTTT CASSLQGRTGNTIYF
TRBJ1-2 12 TRBV12-3/TRBV12-4 NA TRBD1 TGTGCCAGCAGATCGACAGGGTTAGGCTACACCTTC CASRSTGLGYTF
TRBJ2-6 17 TRBV3-1/TRBV3-2 NA TRBD2 TGTGCCAGCAGCCCTGGTAGCAGCGGGGTTGGGGCCAACGTCCTGACTTTC CASSPGSSGVGANVLTF
TRBJ2-2 17 TRBV12-1 NA NA TGTGCCAGCAGCTTCGGAAGCGGGGGACTTAACACCGGGGAGCTGTTTTTT CASSFGSGGLNTGELFF
TRBJ1-3 16 TRBV5-5 NA NA TGTGCCAGCAGCTTGGTTGCAGGCCGCTCTGGAAACACCATATATTTT CASSLVAGRSGNTIYF
TRBJ1-2 15 TRBV3-1/TRBV3-2 NA TRBD1 TGTGCCAGCAGCCGAGACAGGGGGCATGACTATGGCTACACCTTC CASSRDRGHDYGYTF
TRBJ1-4 14 TRBV6-5 NA TRBD1 TGTGCCAGCAGGCGGGGACAGGGAGGAGAAAAACTGTTTTTT CASRRGQGGEKLFF
TRBJ1-4 13 TRBV6-5 NA NA TGTGCCAGCAGTTACAGCCGGGGTGAAAAACTGTTTTTT CASSYSRGEKLFF
TRBJ1-2 18 TRBV18 NA TRBD1 TGTGCCAGCTCACCACTTTCCGGGACAGGGACATCGGTCTATGGCTACACCTTC CASSPLSGTGTSVYGYTF
TRBJ1-4 11 TRBV20-1 NA NA TGCAGTGCTGGACAAGATGAAAAACTGTTTTTT CSAGQDEKLFF
TRBJ1-5 13 TRBV14 NA NA TGTGCCAGCAGCCAAGATCCCGGGGAGCCCCAGCATTTT CASSQDPGEPQHF